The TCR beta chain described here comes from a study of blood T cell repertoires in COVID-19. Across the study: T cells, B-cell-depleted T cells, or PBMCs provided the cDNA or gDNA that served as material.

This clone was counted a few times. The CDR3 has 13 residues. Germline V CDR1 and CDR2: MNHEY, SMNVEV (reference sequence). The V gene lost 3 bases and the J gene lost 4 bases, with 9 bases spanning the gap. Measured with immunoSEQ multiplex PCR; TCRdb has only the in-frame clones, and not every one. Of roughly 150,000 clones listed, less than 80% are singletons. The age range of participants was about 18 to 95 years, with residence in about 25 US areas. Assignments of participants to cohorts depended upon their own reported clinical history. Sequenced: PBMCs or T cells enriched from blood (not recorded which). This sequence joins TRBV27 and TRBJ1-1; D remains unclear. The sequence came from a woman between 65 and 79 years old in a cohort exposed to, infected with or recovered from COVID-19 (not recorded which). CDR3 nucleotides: TGTGCCAGCAGTTTCGACAAAGCCACTGAAGCTTTCTTT. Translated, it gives CASSFDKATEAFF.